Given below is one T cell receptor beta chain in context. The CDR3 has 17 residues. Per germline, CDR1 SGHRS and CDR2 YFSETQ. V gave up 8 bases and J gave up 0 bases; unmatched junction bases: 9. This sample was taken from a study of cytomegalovirus exposure and HLA in healthy donors. The primer mix had 60 Vbeta and 13 Jbeta primers. Repertoires were generated with immunoSEQ multiplex PCR, while TCRdb's copy carries only in-frame clones and drops some. The sample yields about 130,000 clones, 80% seen once. The chain recombines TRBV5-1 with TRBJ2-2; 11 bases map to TRBD1. The receptor was derived from a man aged 30 to 39 in good health and CMV-seronegative. What was sequenced was PBMCs. CDR3 in DNA: TGCGCCAGAGGTTGGACAGGGGGCAACCCGAACACCGGGGAGCTGTTTTTT. It encodes CARGWTGGNPNTGELFF.